What follows describes a single T cell receptor beta chain. It has no known antigen specificity. No much larger clonotype is one base removed from it; base qualities were not supplied. Bulk unsorted tissue served as the source for RNA extraction, and RNA quality was assessed using a NanoDrop ND-1000 and an Agilent 2100. Donors were newly diagnosed lung cancer patients admitted for thoracic surgery in China between August and November 2014, without prior chemotherapy. Anyone who had undergone radiotherapy or chemotherapy before, or who had another cancer at the same time, was left out of the study. Pieces of surgical tissue measuring 1-2 cm3 were kept in RNAlater solution and stored at -80 degrees C until use. The entry originates in a study of tumor and adjacent non-tumor tissue in lung cancer (dated by TCRdb to 2016 to 2019). Broadly, across the study: Of the cohort, about a dozen patients had adenocarcinoma, 2 had squamous cell carcinoma and 1 had small cell lung cancer. Using bulk TCRbeta repertoires from around 15 lung cancer patients, the study set lung tumor tissue side by side with matched distant non-tumor lung tissue. Sequencing produced about 130 million productive TCRbeta reads in total, an average of approximately 3.9 million reads per sample. Ages among the approximately 15 patients ranged from about 31 to 76 years, there were roughly 10 men and 5 women, and disease was at TNM stage I to III. For each patient, one tumor sample and one normal lung sample were taken, giving some 33 paired specimens that underwent TCRbeta CDR3 sequencing. On the study overall, not on this receptor specifically: Only 15 or so patients were included in the cohort, and the need for larger samples and more detailed clinical data was noted by the authors. Because peripheral blood was not sequenced, the blood TCRbeta repertoires of the lung cancer patients in the study went unexamined. A significantly larger cumulative share of the repertoire was made up by the top 100 clones in normal lung than in tumor tissue. The sequencing platform is not named in the methods, and unique molecular identifiers are not mentioned. TCR diversity was significantly higher in younger patients, and greater tumor TCR diversity was associated with shorter overall survival and shorter disease-free survival. TCR diversity (inverse Simpson) was significantly higher in tumor than in normal lung tissue (about 400 vs 150, P = 0.0075, Mann-Whitney U test).

Library construction relied on multiplex PCR. The listed sequencing device is Illumina HiSeq 2500. TCRbeta libraries were constructed through three rounds of nested PCR with primers (Table S4) according to protocols modified from ARM-PCR. Before sequencing, PCR products in the 200-500 bp range were cut out of the gel and cleaned up using the QIAquick gel extraction kit. Turning to the authors' computational methods: Reads were cleaned with Trimmomatic, merged with FLASH into complete CDR3 sequences, and assigned to V(D)J germline segments with MiTCR. Clonal diversity was calculated as the inverse Simpson's index using VDJtools. In-frame sequences lacking a premature stop codon were counted as productive reads. Through fastp at Q25 and MiXCR, TCRdb rebuilt clones from the public reads, retaining in-frame beta chains. One record per CDR3 amino acid sequence lists the most common genes and DNA. TCRdb's processing, not the study's, gives the V and J calls here. The sample table shows tens of thousands of distinct CDR3 sequences, and around 70% are seen once. 8% to 9.5% of the sample rests with the top ten.

The source is a woman aged 40 to 49 with non-small cell lung cancer. The sequenced material came from lung tumor tissue.

CDR3 loop: CASSRIAGGSTDTQYF. In nucleotide form, the sequence is TGTGCCAGCAGCCGAATAGCAGGGGGAAGCACAGATACGCAGTATTTT. This chain is built from TRBV4-2 and TRBJ2-3; 7 bases in the middle match TRBD1. The CDR3 holds 16 amino acids from the cysteine to the phenylalanine. Just CDR3 DNA is preserved here, 48 bases in frame from base 1. V lost 4 bases and J lost 0 bases, and the count of bases not matched to a germline gene is 7. The germline V gene provides CDR1 LGHNA and CDR2 YNFKEQ.